What follows is one T cell receptor beta chain and its context. Antigen specificity is unknown. Nashville, Tennessee was home to all donors, each a Caucasian adult. Data came from immunoSEQ multiplex PCR; TCRdb stores just in-frame clones and leaves some out. The table records roughly 1,500,000 clones, 95% to 99% of them present only once. This record comes from a study of shared clonotypes between healthy human individuals. Background on the study: Two female and a few male donors aged 18 to 49 were enrolled. Study-level results: Non-shared clonotypes showed lower generation probabilities than clonotypes common to all four donors. The study's rarefaction showed incomplete sorted-subset sequencing despite large depth.

The specimen was naive CD4+ T cells sorted from blood. Noted subset: CD45RA+ positively selected. The sequence came from a man under 40 in good health.

CDR3 protein: CASSRDSASGNTIYF. In DNA, the CDR3 is TGTGCCAGCAGTCGGGACAGTGCCTCTGGAAACACCATATATTTT. This chain connects TRBV6-5 to TRBJ1-3, with 7 nucleotides matching TRBD1. The trim removed 5 bases at V and 0 bases at J, leaving 4 bases unmatched. This CDR3 is 15 amino acids long. Germline V gene sequence: CDR1 MNHEY, CDR2 SVGAGI.